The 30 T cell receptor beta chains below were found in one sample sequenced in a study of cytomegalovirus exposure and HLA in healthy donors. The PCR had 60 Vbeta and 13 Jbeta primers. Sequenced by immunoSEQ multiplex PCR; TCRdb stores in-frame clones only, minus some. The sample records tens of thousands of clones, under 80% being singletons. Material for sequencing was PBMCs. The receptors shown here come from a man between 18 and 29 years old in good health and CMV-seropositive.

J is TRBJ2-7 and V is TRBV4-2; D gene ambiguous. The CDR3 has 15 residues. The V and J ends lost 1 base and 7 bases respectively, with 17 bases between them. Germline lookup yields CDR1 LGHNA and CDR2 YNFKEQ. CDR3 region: CASSQAADLLREQYF. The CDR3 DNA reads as TGTGCCAGCAGCCAAGCAGCAGACCTCCTGAGGGAGCAGTACTTC.

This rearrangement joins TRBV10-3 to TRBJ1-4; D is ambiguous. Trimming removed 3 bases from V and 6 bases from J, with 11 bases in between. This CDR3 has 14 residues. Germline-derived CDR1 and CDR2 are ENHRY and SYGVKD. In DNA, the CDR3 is TGTGCCATCAGTGACGGGAATGTTGATGAAAAACTGTTTTTT. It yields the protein CAISDGNVDEKLFF.

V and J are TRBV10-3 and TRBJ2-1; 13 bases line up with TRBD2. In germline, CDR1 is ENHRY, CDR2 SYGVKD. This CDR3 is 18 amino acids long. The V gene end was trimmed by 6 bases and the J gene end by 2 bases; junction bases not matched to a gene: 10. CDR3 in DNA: TGTGCCATCAGCTCCCAACGACTAGCGGGAGGTACCTACAATGAGCAGTTCTTC. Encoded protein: CAISSQRLAGGTYNEQFF.

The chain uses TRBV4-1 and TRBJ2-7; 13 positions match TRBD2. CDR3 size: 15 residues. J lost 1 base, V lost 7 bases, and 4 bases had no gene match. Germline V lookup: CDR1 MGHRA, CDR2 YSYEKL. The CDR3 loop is CASTLLAGGSYEQYF. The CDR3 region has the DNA TGCGCCAGCACCCTACTAGCGGGAGGGTCCTACGAGCAGTACTTC.

The DNA for the CDR3 is TGTGCCAGCAGTCCGGGGGGGGGATACACTGAAGCTTTCTTT. This sequence encodes CASSPGGGYTEAFF. The J gene is TRBJ1-1, the V gene TRBV2, with a possible D match to TRBD1 (5 bases). This CDR3 is built from 14 residues. The germline V gene has CDR1 SNHLY and CDR2 FYNNEI. The V gene lost 5 bases and the J gene lost 3 bases, with 13 bases spanning the gap.

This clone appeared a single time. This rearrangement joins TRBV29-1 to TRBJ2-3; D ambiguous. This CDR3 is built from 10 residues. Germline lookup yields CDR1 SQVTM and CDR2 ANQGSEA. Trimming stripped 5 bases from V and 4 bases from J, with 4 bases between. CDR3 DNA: TGCAGCGTTACGGCAGATACGCAGTATTTT. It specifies CSVTADTQYF.

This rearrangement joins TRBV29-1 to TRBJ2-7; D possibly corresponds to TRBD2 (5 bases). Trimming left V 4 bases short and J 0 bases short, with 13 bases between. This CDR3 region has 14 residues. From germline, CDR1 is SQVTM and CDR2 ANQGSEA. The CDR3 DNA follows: TGCAGCGTTGGGGGAGCGGAGAACTCCTACGAGCAGTACTTC. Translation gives CSVGGAENSYEQYF.

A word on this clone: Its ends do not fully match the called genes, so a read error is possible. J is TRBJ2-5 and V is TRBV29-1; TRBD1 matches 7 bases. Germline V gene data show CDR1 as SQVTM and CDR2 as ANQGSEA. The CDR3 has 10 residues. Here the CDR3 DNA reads TGCAGCGTTGACGGGCAGGGGGTTAACTTC. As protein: CSVDGQGVNF.

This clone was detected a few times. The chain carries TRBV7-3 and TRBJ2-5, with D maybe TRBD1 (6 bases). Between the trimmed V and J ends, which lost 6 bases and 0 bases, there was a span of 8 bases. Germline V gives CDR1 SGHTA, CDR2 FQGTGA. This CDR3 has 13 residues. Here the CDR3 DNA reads TGTGCCAGCAGTACAGGGAACCAAGAGACCCAGTACTTC. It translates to CASSTGNQETQYF.

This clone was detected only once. The CDR3 loop is CASSEDTASYNEQFF. In nucleotides, the CDR3 is TGCGCCAGCAGTGAGGACACAGCCTCCTACAATGAGCAGTTCTTC. The rearrangement links TRBV10-1 to TRBJ2-1; D is unresolved. V was shortened by 2 bases and J by 0 bases, with 8 bases between the two germline ends. The CDR3 length is 15 residues. Germline V gene lookup returns CDR1 WNHNN and CDR2 SYGVQD (reference sequence).

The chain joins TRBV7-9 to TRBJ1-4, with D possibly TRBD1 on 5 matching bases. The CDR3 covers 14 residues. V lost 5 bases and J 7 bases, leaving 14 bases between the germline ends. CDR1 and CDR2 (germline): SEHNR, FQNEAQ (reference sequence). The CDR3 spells CASSHGAGAEKLFF. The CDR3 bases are TGTGCCAGCAGCCATGGGGCAGGAGCTGAAAAACTGTTTTTT.

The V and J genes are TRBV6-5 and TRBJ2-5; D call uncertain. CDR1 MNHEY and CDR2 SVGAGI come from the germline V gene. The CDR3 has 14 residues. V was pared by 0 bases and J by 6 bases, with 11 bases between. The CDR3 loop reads CASSYSETLKTQYF. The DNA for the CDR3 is TGTGCCAGCAGTTACTCGGAGACTTTGAAGACCCAGTACTTC.

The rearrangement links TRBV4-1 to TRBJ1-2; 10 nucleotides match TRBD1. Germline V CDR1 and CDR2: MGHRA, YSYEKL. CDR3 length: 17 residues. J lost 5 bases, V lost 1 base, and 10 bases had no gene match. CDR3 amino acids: CASSQAGGDRGRYGYTF. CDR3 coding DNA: TGCGCCAGCAGCCAAGCTGGGGGGGACAGGGGACGGTATGGCTACACCTTC.

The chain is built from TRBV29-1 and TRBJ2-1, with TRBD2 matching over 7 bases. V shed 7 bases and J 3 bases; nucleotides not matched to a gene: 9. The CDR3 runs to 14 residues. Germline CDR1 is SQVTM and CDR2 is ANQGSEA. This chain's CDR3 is CSGKSGTIYNEQFF. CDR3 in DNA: TGCAGCGGAAAAAGCGGGACCATCTACAATGAGCAGTTCTTC.

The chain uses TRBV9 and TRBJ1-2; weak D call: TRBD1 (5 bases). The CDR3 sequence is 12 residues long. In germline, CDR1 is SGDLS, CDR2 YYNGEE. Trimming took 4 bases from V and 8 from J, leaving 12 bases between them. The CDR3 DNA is TGTGCCAGCAGCTTTTGGACATCCGGCTACACCTTC. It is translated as CASSFWTSGYTF.

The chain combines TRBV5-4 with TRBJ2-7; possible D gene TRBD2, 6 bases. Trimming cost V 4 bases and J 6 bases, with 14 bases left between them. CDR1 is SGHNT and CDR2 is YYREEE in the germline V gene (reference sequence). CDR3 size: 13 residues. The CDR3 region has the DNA TGTGCCAGCAGCGGAACACTAGCTGGCGAGCAGTACTTC. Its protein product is CASSGTLAGEQYF.

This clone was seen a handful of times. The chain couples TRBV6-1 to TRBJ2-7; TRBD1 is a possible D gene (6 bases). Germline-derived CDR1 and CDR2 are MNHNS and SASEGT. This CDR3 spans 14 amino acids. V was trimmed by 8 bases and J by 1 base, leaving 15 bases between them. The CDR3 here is CASDLRGASYEQYF. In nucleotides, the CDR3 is TGTGCCAGCGACCTCAGGGGCGCGTCCTACGAGCAGTACTTC.

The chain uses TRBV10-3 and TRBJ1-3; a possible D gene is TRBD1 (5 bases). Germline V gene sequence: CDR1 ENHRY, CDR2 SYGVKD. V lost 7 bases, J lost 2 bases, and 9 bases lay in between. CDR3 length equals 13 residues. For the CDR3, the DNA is TGTGCCATCACGGGGGTAACTGGAAACACCATATATTTT. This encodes CAITGVTGNTIYF.

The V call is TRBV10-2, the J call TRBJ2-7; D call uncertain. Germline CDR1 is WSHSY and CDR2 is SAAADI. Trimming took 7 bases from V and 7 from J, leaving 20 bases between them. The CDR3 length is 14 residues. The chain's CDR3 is CASKPPLGVWEQYF. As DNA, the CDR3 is TGCGCCAGCAAACCCCCCCTAGGAGTGTGGGAGCAGTACTTC.

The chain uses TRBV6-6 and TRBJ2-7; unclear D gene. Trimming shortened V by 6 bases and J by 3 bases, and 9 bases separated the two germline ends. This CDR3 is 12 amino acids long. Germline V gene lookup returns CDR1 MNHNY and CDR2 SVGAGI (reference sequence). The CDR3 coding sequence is TGTGCCAGCAGCCTCCTCGGCTACGAGCAGTACTTC. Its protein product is CASSLLGYEQYF.

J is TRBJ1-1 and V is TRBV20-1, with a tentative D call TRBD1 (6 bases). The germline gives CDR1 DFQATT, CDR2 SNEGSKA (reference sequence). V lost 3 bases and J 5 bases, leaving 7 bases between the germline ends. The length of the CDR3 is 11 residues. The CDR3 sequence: CSARGATEAFF. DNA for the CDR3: TGCAGTGCTAGGGGGGCAACTGAAGCTTTCTTT.

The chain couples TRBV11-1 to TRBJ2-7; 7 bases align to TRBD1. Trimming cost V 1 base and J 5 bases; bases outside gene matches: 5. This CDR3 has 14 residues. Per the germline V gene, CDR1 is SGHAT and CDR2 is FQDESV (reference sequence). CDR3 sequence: CASSLEGRGNEQYF. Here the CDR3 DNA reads TGTGCCAGCAGCTTAGAGGGCAGGGGGAACGAGCAGTACTTC.

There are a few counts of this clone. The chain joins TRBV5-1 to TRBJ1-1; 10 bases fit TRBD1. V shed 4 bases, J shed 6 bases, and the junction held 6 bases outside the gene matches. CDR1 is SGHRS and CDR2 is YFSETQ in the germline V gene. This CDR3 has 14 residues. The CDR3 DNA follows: TGCGCCAGCAGCCCAGGACAGGGGGTCTCTGAAGCTTTCTTT. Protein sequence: CASSPGQGVSEAFF. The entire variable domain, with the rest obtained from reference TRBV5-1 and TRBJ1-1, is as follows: KAGVTQTPRYLIKTRGQQVTLSCSPISGHRSVSWYQQTPGQGLQFLFEYFSETQRNKGNFPGRFSGRQFSNSRSEMNVSTLELGDSALYLCASSPGQGVSEAFFGQGTRLTVV.

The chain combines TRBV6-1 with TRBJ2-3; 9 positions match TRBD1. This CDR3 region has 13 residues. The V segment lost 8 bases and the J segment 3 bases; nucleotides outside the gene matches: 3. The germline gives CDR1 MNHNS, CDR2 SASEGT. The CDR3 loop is CASRQGVTDTQYF. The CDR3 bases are TGTGCCAGCCGACAGGGGGTGACAGATACGCAGTATTTT.

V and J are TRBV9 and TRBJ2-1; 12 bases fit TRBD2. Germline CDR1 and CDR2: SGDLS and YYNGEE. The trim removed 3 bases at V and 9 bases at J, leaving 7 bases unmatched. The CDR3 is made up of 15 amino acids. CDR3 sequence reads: CASSDRLAGEVEQFF. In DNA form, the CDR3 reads TGTGCCAGCAGCGACCGACTAGCGGGAGAGGTTGAGCAGTTCTTC.

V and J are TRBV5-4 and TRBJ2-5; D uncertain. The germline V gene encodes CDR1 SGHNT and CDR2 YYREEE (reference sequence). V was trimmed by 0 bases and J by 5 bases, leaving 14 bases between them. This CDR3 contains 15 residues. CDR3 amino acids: CASSLGLPRSETQYF. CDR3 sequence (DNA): TGTGCCAGCAGCTTGGGACTTCCACGATCGGAGACCCAGTACTTC.

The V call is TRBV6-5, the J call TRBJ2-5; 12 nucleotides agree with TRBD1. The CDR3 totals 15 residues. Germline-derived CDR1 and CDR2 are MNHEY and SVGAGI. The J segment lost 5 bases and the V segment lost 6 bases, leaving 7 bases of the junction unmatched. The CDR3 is CASRSGTGGRETQYF. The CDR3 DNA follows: TGTGCCAGCAGGTCCGGGACAGGGGGCCGGGAGACCCAGTACTTC.

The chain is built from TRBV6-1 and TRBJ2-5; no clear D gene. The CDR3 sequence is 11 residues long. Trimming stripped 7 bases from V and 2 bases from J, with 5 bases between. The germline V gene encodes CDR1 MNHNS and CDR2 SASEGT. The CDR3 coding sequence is TGTGCCAGCACGGTTCAAGAGACCCAGTACTTC. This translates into CASTVQETQYF.

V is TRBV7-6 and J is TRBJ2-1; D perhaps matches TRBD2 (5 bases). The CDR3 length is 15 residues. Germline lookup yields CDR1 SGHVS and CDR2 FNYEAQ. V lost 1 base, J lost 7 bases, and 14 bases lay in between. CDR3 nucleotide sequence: TGTGCCAGCAGCTTAGTCTCTACGTCGGGGAATGAGCAGTTCTTC. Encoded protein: CASSLVSTSGNEQFF.

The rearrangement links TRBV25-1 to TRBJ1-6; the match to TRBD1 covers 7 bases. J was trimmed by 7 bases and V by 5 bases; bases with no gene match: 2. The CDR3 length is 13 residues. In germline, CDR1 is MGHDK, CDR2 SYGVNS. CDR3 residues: CASSRTGNSPLHF. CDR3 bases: TGTGCCAGCAGTAGGACAGGCAATTCACCCCTCCACTTT.